Each of the 15 T cell receptor beta chains below was sequenced from the same sample in a study of blood T cell repertoires in COVID-19. Data came from immunoSEQ multiplex PCR; TCRdb stores just in-frame clones and leaves some out. The data hold 70,000 to 95,000 clones, with around 89% observed a single time. Sequences were obtained from peripheral blood. These receptors were collected from a man in his sixties or seventies with active or convalescent COVID-19.

This clone was detected only a few times. This chain links TRBV5-1 with TRBJ1-6; 7 bases are shared with TRBD1. J gave up 7 bases and V 4 bases, and 2 bases lay outside the gene matches. Germline CDR1 reads SGHRS; CDR2 reads YFSETQ. There are 13 residues in the CDR3. The CDR3 nucleotides read TGCGCCAGCAGCGACAGGGAGAATTCACCCCTCCACTTT. The encoded protein is CASSDRENSPLHF.

V and J are TRBV6-5 and TRBJ1-1, with D perhaps TRBD1 (6 bases). V was trimmed by 6 bases and J by 7 bases, leaving 15 bases between them. The CDR3 totals 13 residues. Germline V gives CDR1 MNHEY, CDR2 SVGAGI. In DNA form, the CDR3 reads TGTGCCAGCAGAAAAGGAGGACAGTTTGAAGCTTTCTTT. It specifies CASRKGGQFEAFF.

In DNA form, the CDR3 reads TGTGCCAGCAGCTTGTTAGCGGGGGCTCCTTCCTACGAGCAGTACTTC. The encoded protein is CASSLLAGAPSYEQYF. The chain combines TRBV7-9 with TRBJ2-7; 9 bases map to TRBD2. This CDR3 is built from 16 residues. CDR1 is SEHNR, CDR2 FQNEAQ, per germline (reference sequence). The V segment lost 3 bases and the J segment 1 base; nucleotides outside the gene matches: 7.

V and J are TRBV24-1 and TRBJ1-3, with D unclear. V was shortened by 3 bases and J by 4 bases, with 9 bases between the two germline ends. Germline V gene sequence: CDR1 KGHDR, CDR2 SFDVKD. The CDR3 runs to 14 residues. This chain's CDR3 is CATSDAPGGNTIYF. CDR3 nucleotide sequence: TGTGCCACCAGTGATGCTCCGGGGGGAAACACCATATATTTT.

Here the CDR3 reads CASSPGRRQETQYF. CDR3 sequence (DNA): TGCGCCAGCAGCCCCGGGAGGCGCCAAGAGACCCAGTACTTC. The V call is TRBV5-1, the J call TRBJ2-5; 7 bases line up with TRBD2. The V gene end was trimmed by 4 bases and the J gene end by 1 base; junction bases not matched to a gene: 4. CDR1 SGHRS and CDR2 YFSETQ come from the germline V gene. This CDR3 has 14 amino acids. Drawing the rest from reference TRBV5-1 and TRBJ2-5, the complete variable domain is KAGVTQTPRYLIKTRGQQVTLSCSPISGHRSVSWYQQTPGQGLQFLFEYFSETQRNKGNFPGRFSGRQFSNSRSEMNVSTLELGDSALYLCASSPGRRQETQYFGPGTRLLVL.

The chain has TRBV19 and TRBJ1-1; possibly TRBD1 for D (6 bases). Germline CDR1 and CDR2: LNHDA and SQIVND (reference sequence). The ends were cut back, 3 bases at V and 5 bases at J, with 16 bases in the middle. The CDR3 extends over 15 amino acids. The CDR3 DNA is TGTGCCAGTAGTATCTTCGGAGGGGGAGGGACTGAAGCTTTCTTT. It translates to CASSIFGGGGTEAFF. Using reference TRBV19 and TRBJ1-1 for the parts outside the CDR3, the full variable domain is DGGITQSPKYLFRKEGQNVTLSCEQNLNHDAMYWYRQDPGQGLRLIYYSQIVNDFQKGDIAEGYSVSREKKESFPLTVTSAQKNPTAFYLCASSIFGGGGTEAFFGQGTRLTVV.

This clone has just a few counts. The chain combines TRBV28 with TRBJ1-2, with 7 bases matching TRBD1. V gave up 6 bases and J gave up 4 bases; unmatched junction bases: 8. The CDR3 totals 14 residues. Per germline, CDR1 MDHEN and CDR2 SYDVKM. For the CDR3, the DNA is TGTGCCAGCAGATCAGGGGGACTCGCCTATGGCTACACCTTC. It encodes CASRSGGLAYGYTF.

This chain links TRBV7-2 with TRBJ2-4, with TRBD1 identical over 7 bases. Germline lookup yields CDR1 SGHTA and CDR2 FQGNSA. This CDR3 has 18 amino acids. V was pared by 6 bases and J by 1 base, with 15 bases of the junction left unmatched. This chain's CDR3 is CASRPGTAKEGAKNIQYF. CDR3 bases: TGTGCCAGCAGGCCCGGGACAGCCAAAGAGGGGGCCAAAAACATTCAGTACTTC. Full variable domain (rest looked up from reference TRBV7-2 and TRBJ2-4): GAGVSQSPSNKVTEKGKDVELRCDPISGHTALYWYRQSLGQGLEFLIYFQGNSAPDKSGLPSDRFSAERTGGSVSTLTIQRTQQEDSAVYLCASRPGTAKEGAKNIQYFGAGTRLSVL.

This clone was seen a handful of times. V gene TRBV3-1 (or the pseudogene TRBV3-2) combines with J gene TRBJ1-4, with TRBD1 matching 7 bases. With 6 bases clipped from V and 6 bases from J, the junction kept 7 bases outside the gene matches. This CDR3 has 14 amino acids. The germline gives CDR1 LGHDT, CDR2 YNNKEL (reference sequence). CDR3 sequence: CASRRQGGDEKLFF. Here the CDR3 DNA reads TGTGCCAGCAGGAGACAGGGAGGAGATGAAAAACTGTTTTTT.

Only one count was recorded for this clone. The chain joins TRBV5-4 to TRBJ2-7, with TRBD2 matching 8 bases. This CDR3 has 19 residues. V dropped 4 bases and J dropped 2; count of bases not matched to a gene: 20. Germline lookup yields CDR1 SGHNT and CDR2 YYREEE (reference sequence). CDR3 bases: TGTGCCAGCAGCCGACTCAGGGAGTCAAGGGCTAGCGGGCCCTACGAGCAGTACTTC. Translated, it gives CASSRLRESRASGPYEQYF.

The V and J genes are TRBV4-1 and TRBJ1-1, with 7 bases identical to TRBD1. The CDR3 has 16 residues. In germline, CDR1 is MGHRA, CDR2 YSYEKL. V trimming: 4 bases; J trimming: 1 base; junction bases outside the gene matches: 9. CDR3 sequence: CASSPPTGTRNTEAFF. In DNA form, the CDR3 reads TGCGCCAGCAGCCCTCCGACAGGGACCAGGAACACTGAAGCTTTCTTT.

This clone was counted once. The rearrangement uses TRBV9 and TRBJ2-3; 9 positions match TRBD2. The CDR3 is 15 amino acids. Losses at the gene ends were 0 bases for V and 6 bases for J; bases not matched to a gene: 5. Germline CDR1 is SGDLS and CDR2 is YYNGEE. This chain's CDR3 is CASSVGSLAGDTQYF. The CDR3 region has the DNA TGTGCCAGCAGCGTAGGCAGTCTAGCGGGGGATACGCAGTATTTT.

This chain connects TRBV7-9 to TRBJ1-4, with 7 bases matching TRBD1. Germline V gives CDR1 SEHNR, CDR2 FQNEAQ (reference sequence). The CDR3 has 16 residues. Unmatched junction bases numbered 6, after V lost 5 bases and J lost 0 bases. In nucleotides, the CDR3 is TGTGCCAGCAGCCTGGGACAGATTGCAACTAATGAAAAACTGTTTTTT. It translates to CASSLGQIATNEKLFF.

This clone has just a few counts. The rearrangement joins TRBV19 to TRBJ2-7, with TRBD2 identical over 7 bases. The CDR3 covers 16 residues. The ends lost 3 bases at V and 2 bases at J; junction bases unmatched: 10. Germline V gives CDR1 LNHDA, CDR2 SQIVND (reference sequence). The CDR3 DNA follows: TGTGCCAGTAGTATCGTTTCGCTAGCGGAAACCTACGAGCAGTACTTC. Amino acids: CASSIVSLAETYEQYF.

The V gene is TRBV9, the J gene TRBJ2-5; 9 bases match TRBD2. CDR1 SGDLS and CDR2 YYNGEE come from the germline V gene. V was clipped by 1 base and J by 4 bases; unmatched bases: 8. The CDR3 totals 16 residues. The CDR3 here is CASSVFPSGMIETQYF. The CDR3 DNA sequence: TGTGCCAGCAGCGTATTCCCTAGCGGGATGATAGAGACCCAGTACTTC. The entire variable domain, with the rest obtained from reference TRBV9 and TRBJ2-5, is as follows: DSGVTQTPKHLITATGQRVTLRCSPRSGDLSVYWYQQSLDQGLQFLIQYYNGEERAKGNILERFSAQQFPDLHSELNLSSLELGDSALYFCASSVFPSGMIETQYFGPGTRLLVL.